A selection of T cell receptor beta chains follows, all from one sample in a study of blood T cell repertoires in COVID-19. Assay used: immunoSEQ multiplex PCR; TCRdb lists only in-frame clones, some missing. The sample holds 200,000 to 250,000 clones, around three quarters seen once. The sample was peripheral blood. The source of these receptors is a woman aged 70-85 years with acute or convalescent COVID-19. The CDR3 runs from the conserved cysteine through the conserved F or W. D genes are given only for firm matches. The size field is filled for only some rows; it gives once, few, many or a size class.

d_gene,abundance,j_gene,v_gene,CDR3aa,CDR3nt
-,-,TRBJ2-6,TRBV21-1,CASSKEGGDSGANVLTF,TGTGCCAGCAGCAAAGAAGGGGGTGACTCTGGGGCCAACGTCCTGACTTTC
-,-,TRBJ2-3,TRBV5-5,CASGGTSGTQYF,TGTGCCAGCGGCGGGACTTCGGGTACGCAGTATTTT
-,-,TRBJ2-2,TRBV3-1/TRBV3-2,CASSPLLPGVITGELFF,TGTGCCAGCAGCCCGCTCCTCCCAGGCGTTATCACCGGGGAGCTGTTTTTT
-,many,TRBJ2-2,TRBV30,CAWSVEAVGELFF,TGTGCCTGGAGTGTAGAAGCTGTCGGGGAGCTGTTTTTT
-,-,TRBJ2-3,TRBV7-2,CASRSAGDTQYF,TGTGCCAGCAGATCCGCGGGGGATACGCAGTATTTT
TRBD2,-,TRBJ2-1,TRBV15,CATTHQKGLAESSYNEQFF,TGTGCCACCACCCATCAGAAGGGACTAGCGGAAAGCTCCTACAATGAGCAGTTCTTC
-,-,TRBJ1-6,TRBV4-1,CASSQERARQGMNSPLHF,TGCGCCAGCAGCCAAGAAAGGGCTAGGCAGGGTATGAATTCACCCCTCCACTTT
-,few,TRBJ2-5,TRBV11-1,CASSQDITETQYF,TGTGCCAGCAGCCAAGACATCACTGAGACCCAGTACTTC
TRBD2,-,TRBJ2-3,TRBV27,CASSLSERGADTQYF,TGTGCCAGCAGTTTATCGGAGCGGGGCGCAGATACGCAGTATTTT
-,many,TRBJ1-1,TRBV2,CASSEGRQPAFF,TGTGCCAGCAGTGAAGGAAGACAACCGGCTTTCTTT
-,-,TRBJ2-7,TRBV6-2/TRBV6-3,CASSYSNPGAEQYF,TGTGCCAGCAGTTACTCGAACCCAGGGGCCGAGCAGTACTTC
TRBD2,-,TRBJ2-1,TRBV10-2,CASRPTSGGGNEQFF,TGCGCCAGCAGACCGACTAGCGGGGGGGGAAATGAGCAGTTCTTC
TRBD1,-,TRBJ1-3,TRBV19,CASSVGQSFSGNTIYF,TGTGCCAGTAGTGTGGGACAGTCCTTCTCTGGAAACACCATATATTTT
-,-,TRBJ1-3,TRBV30,CAWRAWGLSGNTIYF,TGTGCCTGGAGGGCTTGGGGCCTCTCTGGAAACACCATATATTTT
-,-,TRBJ1-1,TRBV7-9,CASSLARADNTEAFF,TGTGCCAGCAGCTTAGCGCGGGCAGATAACACTGAAGCTTTCTTT
-,-,TRBJ2-5,TRBV21-1,CASLPVGQGAGETQYF,-
-,-,TRBJ2-1,TRBV4-3,CASSQSRGATYNEQFF,TGCGCCAGCAGCCAGTCCAGGGGGGCTACCTACAATGAGCAGTTCTTC
TRBD2,-,TRBJ2-3,TRBV12-3/TRBV12-4,CATSGGADTQYF,TGTGCCACTAGCGGGGGGGCGGATACGCAGTATTTT
TRBD1,-,TRBJ2-1,TRBV3-1/TRBV3-2,CASSQGGQTFSYNEQFF,TGTGCCAGCAGCCAAGGGGGACAGACCTTCTCCTACAATGAGCAGTTCTTC
-,-,TRBJ1-3,TRBV6-5,CASTPGFGTGNTIYF,TGTGCCAGCACCCCAGGGTTTGGGACTGGAAACACCATATATTTT
-,-,TRBJ2-5,TRBV7-9,CASSSRGFQETQYF,TGTGCCAGCAGCTCGCGGGGCTTTCAAGAGACCCAGTACTTC
TRBD2,-,TRBJ2-5,TRBV2,CASSETTSGGRGTQYF,TGTGCCAGCAGTGAAACGACTAGCGGGGGGCGCGGGACCCAGTACTTC
TRBD2,once,TRBJ2-5,TRBV3-1/TRBV3-2,CASRFLSGGAETQYF,TGTGCCAGCAGATTCCTGAGCGGGGGGGCGGAGACCCAGTACTTC